The 20 T cell receptor beta chains below come from one sample, sequenced in a study of beta chain features in type 1 diabetes. Isolated RNA was reverse transcribed in full, so expressed TCRB transcripts were sequenced. Libraries were prepared by immunoSEQ multiplex PCR; TCRdb keeps only in-frame clonotypes and omits some of them. Altogether some 900,000 clones are present, 17% being singletons, with the ten largest covering around 0.02%. The source material was naive CD4+ T cells from blood. The source of these receptors is a woman between 18 and 29 years old in good health.

V gene TRBV19 combines with J gene TRBJ2-2; D gene unclear. In germline, CDR1 is LNHDA, CDR2 SQIVND (reference sequence). The CDR3 has 13 residues. V was clipped by 2 bases and J by 4 bases, with 5 bases between them. CDR3 protein: CASSIWSTGELFF. DNA for the CDR3: TGTGCCAGTAGTATATGGAGCACCGGGGAGCTGTTTTTT.

Notes on this clone: Within the sample, other DNA sequences also encode this same CDR3. The CDR3 protein is CASRLAGQETQYF. DNA for the CDR3: TGTGCCAGCAGGTTAGCGGGCCAAGAGACCCAGTACTTC. V usage is TRBV28 and J usage is TRBJ2-5, with 7 bases identical to TRBD2. This CDR3 has 13 amino acids. Looked up from germline, CDR1 is MDHEN and CDR2 is SYDVKM. Unmatched junction bases numbered 2, after V lost 6 bases and J lost 1 base.

This sequence joins TRBV5-6 and TRBJ2-7; D assignment may be TRBD1 or TRBD2 (5 bases each). The germline V and J ends were trimmed by 1 base and 2 bases, with 16 bases remaining between them. The length of the CDR3 is 16 residues. Germline V gene lookup returns CDR1 SGHDT and CDR2 YYEEEE. CDR3 sequence: CASSLFGWGSPYEQYF. CDR3 nucleotide sequence: TGTGCCAGCAGCTTGTTTGGCTGGGGGTCCCCCTACGAGCAGTACTTC.

The chain joins TRBV2 to TRBJ2-7; TRBD1 might be the D (6 bases). The CDR3 extends over 15 amino acids. V was trimmed by 6 bases and J by 2 bases, leaving 17 bases between them. Germline lookup yields CDR1 SNHLY and CDR2 FYNNEI. CDR3 sequence: CASRQGRLTTYEQYF. In DNA, the CDR3 is TGTGCCAGCAGACAGGGACGACTCACAACCTACGAGCAGTACTTC.

The chain joins TRBV4-2 to TRBJ1-5, with D perhaps matching TRBD1 (6 bases). Germline assignment: CDR1 LGHNA and CDR2 YNFKEQ. CDR3 length equals 15 residues. Deletions cut 2 bases from V and 5 bases from J, with 13 bases between. For the CDR3, the DNA is TGTGCCAGCAGCCAATATGGACAGCTAGATCAGCCCCAGCATTTT. Its protein product is CASSQYGQLDQPQHF.

This clone was observed a handful of times. This CDR3 is also generated by other DNA sequences in the sample. V and J are TRBV7-9 and TRBJ2-2, with TRBD1 as a possible D gene (6 bases). The CDR3 contains 13 residues. Trimming removed 5 bases at V and 5 bases at J, with 9 bases between. From germline, CDR1 is SEHNR and CDR2 FQNEAQ (reference sequence). The CDR3 reads CASSLTGTGELFF. CDR3 DNA: TGTGCCAGCAGCCTAACAGGGACCGGGGAGCTGTTTTTT.

This clone was detected a few times. The chain recombines TRBV4-2 with TRBJ1-5; no definite D call. V was shortened by 3 bases and J by 6 bases, with 15 bases between the two germline ends. CDR1 is LGHNA and CDR2 is YNFKEQ in the germline V gene. This CDR3 contains 15 residues. Here the CDR3 reads CASSQDVVVSQPQHF. The CDR3 bases are TGTGCCAGCAGCCAGGATGTGGTGGTAAGTCAGCCCCAGCATTTT.

DNA of the CDR3: TGTGCCAGCAGCCCTCCTCCGGGACAGGGGGGTGGAAACACCATATATTTT. The encoded protein is CASSPPPGQGGGNTIYF. The V and J genes are TRBV7-2 and TRBJ1-3, with 11 bases aligning to TRBD1. The CDR3 consists of 17 residues. V shed 5 bases, J shed 3 bases, and the junction held 9 bases outside the gene matches. The germline V gene encodes CDR1 SGHTA and CDR2 FQGNSA.

The V gene is TRBV19, the J gene TRBJ2-2; D is perhaps TRBD2 (5 bases). V lost 0 bases and J lost 7, with 21 bases in between. The V gene's germline CDR1 is LNHDA and CDR2 SQIVND (reference sequence). The length of the CDR3 is 18 residues. The CDR3 loop is CASSIDPVGSSRGGELFF. Here the CDR3 DNA reads TGTGCCAGTAGTATAGATCCCGTTGGGAGCTCACGTGGCGGGGAGCTGTTTTTT.

This chain uses TRBV19 with TRBJ1-5; TRBD1 aligns across 7 bases. Losses at the gene ends were 6 bases for V and 1 base for J; bases not matched to a gene: 12. Germline lookup yields CDR1 LNHDA and CDR2 SQIVND (reference sequence). This CDR3 contains 17 residues. CDR3 coding DNA: TGTGCCAGTAGAATTCAAGGGAGGGGGCGAAGCAATCAGCCCCAGCATTTT. It codes for CASRIQGRGRSNQPQHF.

The chain employs TRBV25-1 and TRBJ2-5; D is ambiguous. V was pared by 1 base and J by 5 bases, with 11 bases between. The germline gives CDR1 MGHDK, CDR2 SYGVNS. The CDR3 has 14 amino acids. The DNA of the CDR3 is TGTGCCAGCAGTGAATCTGTTAGCCTCGAGACCCAGTACTTC. It codes for CASSESVSLETQYF.

This clone came up a few times. The J gene is TRBJ2-1, the V gene TRBV28; TRBD1 might be the D (6 bases). Per germline, CDR1 MDHEN and CDR2 SYDVKM. The CDR3 covers 13 residues. V was trimmed by 5 bases and J by 8 bases, leaving 13 bases between them. The CDR3 nucleotides read TGTGCCAGCAGTCGTCCACAGGGTGATGAGCAGTTCTTC. Protein product: CASSRPQGDEQFF.

The chain combines TRBV30 with TRBJ2-3; no clear D gene. The CDR3 consists of 12 residues. Per germline, CDR1 GTSNPN and CDR2 SVGIG (reference sequence). Trimming removed 4 bases at V and 2 bases at J, with 7 bases between. CDR3 sequence: CAWIKDTDTQYF. CDR3 bases: TGTGCCTGGATCAAAGACACAGATACGCAGTATTTT.

The J gene is TRBJ2-3, the V gene TRBV10-2, with 7 nucleotides matching TRBD1. The CDR3 runs to 14 residues. CDR1 WSHSY and CDR2 SAAADI come from the germline V gene. With V trimmed by 5 bases and J by 2 bases, 4 bases remained unmatched. The CDR3 DNA follows: TGCGCCAGCAGTCGGGACAGAAACACAGATACGCAGTATTTT. Its translation: CASSRDRNTDTQYF.

The sample holds a few counts of this clone. The V call is TRBV7-9, the J call TRBJ2-1; 11 bases line up with TRBD2. Per germline, CDR1 SEHNR and CDR2 FQNEAQ (reference sequence). V was pared by 5 bases and J by 5 bases, with 14 bases of the junction left unmatched. The CDR3 spans 18 residues. The CDR3 sequence: CASSTTSVGLADHNEQFF. The DNA of the CDR3 is TGTGCCAGCAGCACCACCTCTGTGGGACTAGCGGACCACAATGAGCAGTTCTTC.

The rearrangement uses TRBV19 and TRBJ2-2; 7 nucleotides line up with TRBD2. Germline CDR1 is LNHDA and CDR2 is SQIVND (reference sequence). CDR3 length: 13 amino acids. V lost 8 bases, J lost 7 bases, and 7 bases stayed unmatched. The CDR3 sequence is CASRTRADGELFF. The CDR3 region has the DNA TGTGCCAGTCGGACTAGAGCGGACGGGGAGCTGTTTTTT.

The V and J genes are TRBV7-9 and TRBJ2-1, with 8 bases lining up with TRBD2. CDR3 length equals 14 residues. Germline loops: CDR1 SEHNR, CDR2 FQNEAQ (reference sequence). V trimming: 1 base; J trimming: 15 bases; junction bases outside the gene matches: 11. CDR3 DNA: TGTGCCAGCAGCTTAGACCTACTAGCGGCTTTTCTGTTCTTC. It is translated as CASSLDLLAAFLFF.

V gene TRBV5-1 combines with J gene TRBJ1-1, with TRBD1 identical over 7 bases. V was pared by 4 bases and J by 8 bases, with 2 bases of the junction left unmatched. The CDR3 runs 11 residues. In germline, CDR1 is SGHRS, CDR2 YFSETQ. In nucleotides, the CDR3 is TGCGCCAGCAGCCGACAGGGAGAAGCTTTCTTT. Amino acids: CASSRQGEAFF.

This sequence joins TRBV29-1 and TRBJ2-3; D call uncertain. Trimming cost V 3 bases and J 2 bases, with 6 bases left between them. The CDR3 spans 12 residues. From germline, CDR1 is SQVTM and CDR2 ANQGSEA. CDR3 nucleotides: TGCAGCGTTGAGTACACCACAGATACGCAGTATTTT. Protein sequence: CSVEYTTDTQYF.

The sample holds a few counts of this clone. The sample contains more than one DNA sequence encoding this CDR3. This chain connects TRBV25-1 to TRBJ2-7; a possible D gene is TRBD1 (5 bases). This CDR3 is built from 14 residues. The germline gives CDR1 MGHDK, CDR2 SYGVNS. The V gene lost 6 bases and the J gene lost 0 bases, with 12 bases spanning the gap. The chain's CDR3 is CASSPRVSSYEQYF. The DNA for the CDR3 is TGTGCCAGCAGCCCCAGGGTTAGCTCCTACGAGCAGTACTTC.